Following are 9 T cell receptor beta chains from one sample sequenced in a study of T cell changes during pregnancy in multiple sclerosis. The assay was immunoSEQ multiplex PCR, and TCRdb's table has in-frame clones only and misses some. The sample lists more than 9,500 clones, about four fifths occurring once. Sequencing was performed on CD8+ T cells from peripheral blood mononuclear cells, taken after pregnancy. The receptors shown here come from a female donor in good health, enrolled as a control in a pregnancy study.

This clone is medium-sized (0.01 to 0.1%) within its sample. The chain couples TRBV6-5 to TRBJ1-6; D is undetermined. Germline V lookup: CDR1 MNHEY, CDR2 SVGAGI. The CDR3 totals 13 residues. Trimming took off 2 bases at V and 9 bases at J, with 8 bases between the two ends. In nucleotides, the CDR3 is TGTGCCAGCAGTTACGAGGGTCTTTCACCCCTCCACTTT. Residues: CASSYEGLSPLHF.

The V and J genes are TRBV7-9 and TRBJ2-3, with D perhaps matching TRBD1 (6 bases). The CDR3 extends over 15 amino acids. The V gene's germline CDR1 is SEHNR and CDR2 FQNEAQ (reference sequence). Trimming took 3 bases from V and 2 from J, leaving 12 bases between them. The CDR3: CASSFGQGSTDTQYF. The CDR3, as DNA: TGTGCCAGCAGCTTTGGGCAGGGGTCCACAGATACGCAGTATTTT.

CDR3 nucleotides: TGTGCCAGCAGCTCGCTGATTGAGGACAGGCACAATCAGCCCCAGCATTTT. Translating it yields CASSSLIEDRHNQPQHF. This chain joins TRBV7-9 and TRBJ1-5; 7 bases align to TRBD1. J gave up 3 bases and V 4 bases, and 12 bases lay outside the gene matches. Germline CDR1 reads SEHNR; CDR2 reads FQNEAQ (reference sequence). This CDR3 has 17 residues.

The rearrangement links TRBV6-5 to TRBJ2-1, with a tentative D call TRBD1 (6 bases). The germline V gene encodes CDR1 MNHEY and CDR2 SVGAGI. Trimming stripped 2 bases from V and 7 bases from J, with 12 bases between. This CDR3 has 14 amino acids. Written as DNA, the CDR3 is TGTGCCAGCAGTTACCGGGACACCACTAATGAGCAGTTCTTC. Residues: CASSYRDTTNEQFF.

The V call is TRBV27, the J call TRBJ2-7; D perhaps matches TRBD2 (6 bases). The CDR3 runs 13 residues. V was shortened by 6 bases and J by 2 bases, with 11 bases between the two germline ends. The germline V gene encodes CDR1 MNHEY and CDR2 SMNVEV (reference sequence). This CDR3 is CASSRDSTYEQYF. CDR3 DNA sequence: TGTGCCAGCAGCCGGGACTCCACCTACGAGCAGTACTTC.

This clone was counted a single time. The rearrangement joins TRBV9 to TRBJ2-1; the match to TRBD2 covers 8 bases. Losses at the gene ends were 3 bases for V and 8 bases for J; bases not matched to a gene: 10. This CDR3 contains 15 residues. Germline V lookup: CDR1 SGDLS, CDR2 YYNGEE. In DNA, the CDR3 is TGTGCCAGCAGCGCCGGGACTAGTCGGGCCGATGAGCAGTTCTTC. Its translation is CASSAGTSRADEQFF.

The V call is TRBV4-1, the J call TRBJ2-7; 7 bases are shared with TRBD1. This CDR3 contains 15 residues. CDR1 is MGHRA and CDR2 is YSYEKL in the germline V gene. V trimming: 2 bases; J trimming: 0 bases; junction bases outside the gene matches: 4. The CDR3 sequence: CASSQKTGSSYEQYF. The CDR3 nucleotides are TGCGCCAGCAGCCAAAAGACAGGGAGCTCCTACGAGCAGTACTTC.

The rearrangement links TRBV11-2 to TRBJ2-4, with D unclear. The CDR3 runs 15 residues. Germline V CDR1 and CDR2: SGHAT, FQNNGV. The V gene lost 0 bases and the J gene lost 2 bases, with 8 bases spanning the gap. DNA for the CDR3: TGTGCCAGCAGCTTAGATTTGGCTCCCAAAAACATTCAGTACTTC. This sequence encodes CASSLDLAPKNIQYF.

This clone appeared a single time. The chain is built from TRBV29-1 and TRBJ2-7, with a possible D match to TRBD2 (6 bases). Trimming stripped 7 bases from V and 6 bases from J, with 10 bases between. The CDR3 covers 10 residues. The germline CDR1 and CDR2 sequences are SQVTM and ANQGSEA. CDR3 sequence: CSAIGGEQYF. The CDR3, as DNA: TGCAGCGCTATCGGGGGCGAGCAGTACTTC.